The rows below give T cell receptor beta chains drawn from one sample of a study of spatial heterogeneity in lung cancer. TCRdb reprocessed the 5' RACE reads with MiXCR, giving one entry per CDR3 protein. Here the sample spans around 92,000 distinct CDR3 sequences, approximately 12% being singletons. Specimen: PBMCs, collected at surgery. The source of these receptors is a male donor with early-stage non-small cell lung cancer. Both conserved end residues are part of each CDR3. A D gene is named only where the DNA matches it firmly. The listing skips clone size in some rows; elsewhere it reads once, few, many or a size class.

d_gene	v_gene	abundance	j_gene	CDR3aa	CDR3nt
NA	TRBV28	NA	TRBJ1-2	CASSLTGRDYDYTF	TGTGCCAGCAGTTTGACGGGACGGGACTATGACTACACCTTC
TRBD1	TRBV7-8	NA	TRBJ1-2	CASSLGLTNDPKQGAKGYTF	TGTGCCAGCAGCTTAGGTCTTACCAACGACCCTAAACAGGGGGCGAAAGGCTACACCTTC
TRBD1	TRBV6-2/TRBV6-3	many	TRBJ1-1	CATSDYRGAEAFF	TGTGCCACCTCAGACTACAGGGGTGCTGAAGCTTTCTTT
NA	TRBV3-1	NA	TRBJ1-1	CASSRTLDTEAFF	TGTGCCAGCAGCCGTACACTCGACACTGAAGCTTTCTTT
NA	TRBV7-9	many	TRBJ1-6	CASRRAAQNSPLHF	TGTGCCAGCCGACGCGCGGCACAGAATTCACCCCTCCACTTT
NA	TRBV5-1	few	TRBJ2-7	CASSLGSLLDEQYF	TGCGCCAGCAGCTTGGGCAGTCTCCTAGACGAGCAGTACTTC
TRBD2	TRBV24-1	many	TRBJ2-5	CATSDLKAGGFQETQYF	TGTGCCACCAGTGATTTGAAAGCGGGGGGCTTCCAAGAGACCCAGTACTTC
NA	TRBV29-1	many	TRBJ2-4	CSVLINGNIQYF	TGCAGCGTTCTTATCAACGGAAACATTCAGTACTTC
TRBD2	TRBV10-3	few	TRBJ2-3	CAISLAGLYTDTQYF	TGTGCCATCAGCTTAGCGGGGCTATACACAGATACGCAGTATTTT
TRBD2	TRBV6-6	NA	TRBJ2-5	CASSPGTSAQHAETQYF	TGTGCCAGCAGTCCCGGGACTAGCGCCCAACACGCAGAGACCCAGTACTTC
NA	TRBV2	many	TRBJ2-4	CASSEFGGASYIQYF	TGTGCCAGCAGTGAGTTTGGGGGAGCCAGCTACATTCAGTACTTC
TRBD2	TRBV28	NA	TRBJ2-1	CASSYSTGGRVEQFF	TGTGCCAGCAGTTACTCAACGGGGGGGAGGGTTGAGCAGTTCTTC
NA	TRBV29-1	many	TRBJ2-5	CSGKGETQYF	TGCAGCGGGAAGGGGGAGACCCAGTACTTC
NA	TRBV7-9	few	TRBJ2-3	CASSSRGSSTDTQYF	TGTGCCAGCAGCTCTCGGGGGTCTAGCACAGATACGCAGTATTTT
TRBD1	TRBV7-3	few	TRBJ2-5	CASSINGQGLRETQYF	TGTGCCAGCAGCATCAACGGACAGGGCCTGAGGGAGACCCAGTACTTC
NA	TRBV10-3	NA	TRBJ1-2	CAISESGFSGYTF	TGTGCCATCAGTGAATCAGGGTTCTCTGGCTACACCTTC